The present TCR beta chain was sequenced within a study of early T cells in non-severe SARS-CoV-2 infection. The V and J ends lost 5 bases and 2 bases respectively, with 11 bases between them. Germline CDR1 SGHTA, CDR2 FQGTGA. The CDR3 runs 14 residues. Each CDR3 protein gets one entry after TCRdb re-called the 5' RACE reads with MiXCR. There are just under 45,000 distinct CDR3 sequences in the sample; about a tenth occur only once, and more than 9.5% lies in the top ten. The chain couples TRBV7-3 to TRBJ2-3, with D perhaps assigned TRBD1 or TRBD2 (6 bases each). The specimen was whole blood. The receptor's source is an adult who was a healthcare worker with PCR-confirmed SARS-CoV-2 infection or an uninfected control (not recorded which). CDR3 sequence (DNA): TGTGCCAGCAGCGCGGGACACGACACAGATACGCAGTATTTT. Amino acid sequence: CASSAGHDTDTQYF.